The clone carrying this T cell receptor beta chain was observed a few times. Looked up from germline, CDR1 is SGHVS and CDR2 is FQNEAQ. CDR3 size: 15 residues. V was shortened by 4 bases and J by 7 bases, with 20 bases between the two germline ends. This sample was taken from a study of T cells in Graves' hyperthyroidism and ophthalmopathy. Regions amplified from RNA transcripts were the TCR beta CDR3 regions. First-round RT-PCR targeting the TCR CDR3 was performed with the HTBI primer set. TCRdb redid the calling of the multiplex PCR reads with MiXCR, one entry per CDR3 protein. The sample lists approximately 500,000 distinct CDR3 sequences; around 45% were seen once. Hyperthyroidism of Graves' type that showed no ophthalmopathy progression within 18 months was stable. Patients having uncontrolled infection, another autoimmune disease, pregnancy or lactation were not included.

The TCR originated in a young woman with Graves' hyperthyroidism. The sequenced sample was peripheral blood or thyroid tissue (not recorded which). The rearrangement links TRBV7-8 to TRBJ2-7; D not certain. The CDR3 region has the DNA TGTGCCAGCAGCTCCTGGTGGAGCTCCTACAATGAGCAGTACTTC. It is translated as CASSSWWSSYNEQYF.